The clone carrying this T cell receptor (beta chain) was observed many times. Antigen unknown. Using its own MiXCR run on the RT-PCR reads, TCRdb lists one record per CDR3 protein. The repertoire holds around 470,000 distinct CDR3 sequences, with around 7.7% as singletons. The data derive from a study of response to subunit inactivated influenza vaccine. The CDR3 is made up of 14 amino acids. Germline CDR1 SGDLS, CDR2 YYNGEE. V lost 4 bases, J lost 0 bases, and 7 bases lay in between. Study observations and caveats: Few new T cells, the authors suggested, are recruited by each seasonal influenza vaccination.

The genes are TRBV9 and TRBJ2-2; no firm D call. The sequence came from a man aged 50 to 75 who received an inactivated influenza vaccine. Sequenced here: PBMCs from blood, sampled roughly 24 months after vaccination. This CDR3 reads CASSTASNTGELFF. The CDR3 DNA is TGTGCCAGCAGCACTGCCTCGAACACCGGGGAGCTGTTTTTT.